The 7 T cell receptor beta chains in this list originate from one sample, sequenced in a study of regulatory T cells in long-lasting Graves disease. Stated time point: newly diagnosed GD, antithyroid drugs for less than 3 months. The TCR library used RNA extracted from PBMCs. Relying on iRepertoire HTBI primers and Arm-PCR of CDR3 regions, the team built TCR beta libraries. One entry per CDR3 protein results from TCRdb running MiXCR on the multiplex PCR reads. Of about 560,000 distinct CDR3 sequences in the sample, about 16% were seen once. The sample was also linked to a second study, of T cells in Graves' hyperthyroidism and ophthalmopathy.

The source material was peripheral blood mononuclear cells (PBMCs), sampled at new diagnosis, from a patient treated with antithyroid drugs. These receptors originate from a young man with Graves disease.

This clonotype came up many times. The V and J genes are TRBV28 and TRBJ1-4; D gene unclear. V was trimmed by 2 bases and J by 8 bases, leaving 6 bases between them. The CDR3 extends over 12 amino acids. Germline V lookup: CDR1 MDHEN, CDR2 SYDVKM. The CDR3 region is CASSLLREKLFF. CDR3 nucleotide sequence: TGTGCCAGCAGTTTACTCCGGGAAAAACTGTTTTTT.

This clonotype was detected many times. This chain joins TRBV27 and TRBJ1-1; 7 positions match TRBD1. This CDR3 has 14 residues. The germline CDR1 and CDR2 sequences are MNHEY and SMNVEV (reference sequence). V was clipped by 8 bases and J by 6 bases; unmatched bases: 12. The DNA for the CDR3 is TGTGCCAGCGGGAACAACAGGGGATGGGCTGAAGCTTTCTTT. The encoded protein is CASGNNRGWAEAFF.

Comments on this clonotype: A much larger clone differs by one base, so this may be a read error. J is TRBJ2-7 and V is TRBV3-1; either TRBD1 or TRBD2 may fit D (5 bases each). The germline CDR1 and CDR2 sequences are LGHDT and YNNKEL (reference sequence). This CDR3 contains 15 residues. Trimming took 0 bases from V and 5 from J, leaving 14 bases between them. The CDR3 sequence is CASSQDWGKIDEQYF. For the CDR3, the DNA is TGTGCCAGCAGCCAAGATTGGGGGAAGATCGACGAGCAGTACTTC.

The chain uses TRBV20-1 and TRBJ1-5; D is possibly TRBD1 (5 bases). V lost 7 bases and J 9 bases, leaving 16 bases between the germline ends. Germline CDR1 DFQATT, CDR2 SNEGSKA (reference sequence). This CDR3 spans 12 amino acids. This chain's CDR3 is CSGLSGDVPQHF. The CDR3 region has the DNA TGCAGTGGGTTATCGGGGGATGTGCCCCAGCATTTT.

This clonotype was counted a few times. In DNA form, the CDR3 reads TGTGCCAGCAGTTTAGCAGGGGCGGTACATTATGGCTACACCTTC. Amino acid sequence: CASSLAGAVHYGYTF. J is TRBJ1-2 and V is TRBV12-3 or TRBV12-4; maybe TRBD1 (5 bases). V was pared by 0 bases and J by 5 bases, with 13 bases between. The CDR3 spans 15 residues.

This clonotype occurred a few times. Possible read error: a much larger clone is one base away. The V call is TRBV12-3 or TRBV12-4, the J call TRBJ2-7; the match to TRBD1 covers 7 bases. The CDR3 contains 14 residues. With V trimmed by 6 bases and J by 6 bases, 11 bases remained unmatched. CDR3 protein: CASSPGQGVPEQYF. DNA for the CDR3: TGTGCCAGCAGCCCCGGGCAGGGGGTCCCCGAGCAGTACTTC.

This clonotype was seen at least ten times. The chain joins TRBV7-3 to TRBJ2-1; a possible D gene is TRBD1 (5 bases). Per germline, CDR1 SGHTA and CDR2 FQGTGA. Trimming took 5 bases from V and 0 from J, leaving 14 bases between them. CDR3 size: 16 residues. As DNA, the CDR3 is TGTGCCAGCAGCCCAGGGTGGCCGAGCTCCTACAATGAGCAGTTCTTC. Protein sequence: CASSPGWPSSYNEQFF.